This TCR beta chain stems from a study of cytotoxic CD8 clonotypes in ibrutinib-treated CLL. The study's findings and limits: There were few public clonotypes, and on treatment they contracted or stayed stable.

To note about this clone: Its target is unknown.

TCRdb's copy holds only in-frame clones and misses some; the assay was immunoSEQ multiplex PCR. The table shows roughly 250,000 clones, with 60% to 75% occurring only once. The specimen was PBMCs, collected after 24 months of ibrutinib treatment. The receptor was isolated from a human donor with chronic lymphocytic leukemia.

The CDR3 coding sequence is TGTGCCAGCAGCCCTAGAGTAGCGGGAGTTGGAGTAGATGAGCAGTTCTTC. Translating it yields CASSPRVAGVGVDEQFF. J is TRBJ2-1 and V is TRBV9; 9 nucleotides agree with TRBD2. Germline assignment: CDR1 SGDLS and CDR2 YYNGEE. The CDR3 covers 17 residues. With 4 bases clipped from V and 8 bases from J, the junction kept 16 bases outside the gene matches.